The next 6 T cell receptor beta chains were all read from a single sample in a study of neoadjuvant anti-PD-1 for oral cavity cancer. The method was immunoSEQ multiplex PCR; TCRdb's version includes in-frame clones alone and lacks a portion of them. Of 10,000 to 15,000 clones in the sample, more than 55% were seen once. Sequenced here: tumor tissue, sampled before nivolumab (anti-PD-1) treatment. These receptor sequences come from a person aged 40 to 85 with oral cavity squamous cell carcinoma.

To note about this clone: Other DNA sequences in this specimen translate into the identical CDR3. The rearrangement joins TRBV6-5 to TRBJ2-4, with D possibly matching TRBD1 (5 bases). Per germline, CDR1 MNHEY and CDR2 SVGAGI. Trimming removed 8 bases from V and 12 bases from J, with 20 bases in between. The CDR3 has 13 amino acids. DNA for the CDR3: TGTGCCAGCGCGAGGCAGGGAAGGAGAAATCAGTACTTC. This encodes CASARQGRRNQYF.

This clone showed up just a few times. The chain carries TRBV28 and TRBJ1-4, with D perhaps TRBD1 (5 bases). There are 14 residues in the CDR3. V lost 7 bases to trimming and J lost 5 bases, with 14 bases between them. Germline assignment: CDR1 MDHEN and CDR2 SYDVKM. The CDR3 here is CASTLTVANEKLFF. The CDR3 DNA reads TGTGCCAGCACCTTGACAGTGGCCAATGAAAAACTGTTTTTT.

The chain is built from TRBV6-1 and TRBJ2-1; perhaps TRBD2 as D (6 bases). V was cut by 4 bases and J by 3 bases, with 22 bases left in between. The V gene's germline CDR1 is MNHNS and CDR2 SASEGT. CDR3 size: 18 residues. CDR3 loop: CASSATPGSGSFYNEQFF. The CDR3 nucleotides read TGTGCCAGCAGTGCTACCCCGGGTAGCGGATCATTCTACAATGAGCAGTTCTTC.

In this sample, this clone turned up a few times. V usage is TRBV29-1 and J usage is TRBJ2-2; perhaps TRBD1 as D (5 bases). The V end lost 3 bases, the J end lost 7 bases, and 12 bases lay between the germline ends. CDR1 is SQVTM, CDR2 ANQGSEA, per germline. The CDR3 is made up of 13 amino acids. The CDR3 nucleotides are TGCAGCGTTGAGGGGCTTAATAGCGGGGAGCTGTTTTTT. Its protein product is CSVEGLNSGELFF.

This clone was observed once. This likely comes from a read error, as the CDR3 has no conserved phenylalanine or tryptophan at its end. The limits of the CDR3 on the DNA are not certain, so only TCRdb's listed CDR3 is given. The V and J genes are TRBV6-1 and TRBJ1-5. Germline loops: CDR1 MNHNS, CDR2 SASEGT. Inclusive of both ends, the CDR3 amounts to 14 amino acids. The CDR3 is CASSEAHKLTGAWL.

This clone came up once. The chain couples TRBV28 to TRBJ2-1, with D possibly matching TRBD2 (6 bases). This CDR3 region has 12 residues. Germline values: CDR1 MDHEN, CDR2 SYDVKM. Trimming shortened V by 8 bases and J by 8 bases, and 13 bases separated the two germline ends. The DNA of the CDR3 is TGTGCCAGCTTTTCTCTAGCGTATGAGCAGTTCTTC. Its translation: CASFSLAYEQFF.